Presented here are 32 T cell receptor beta chains from one specimen sequenced in a study of blood T cell repertoires in COVID-19. The data were produced by immunoSEQ multiplex PCR, yet TCRdb's version contains in-frame clones alone and is incomplete. The table records approximately 83,000 clones, 77% of them present only once. Sequences were obtained from peripheral blood. These receptors came from a woman aged 80 or over with acute or convalescent COVID-19.

This chain connects TRBV19 to TRBJ1-1, with D perhaps TRBD1 (5 bases). There are 14 residues in the CDR3. Germline-derived CDR1 and CDR2 are LNHDA and SQIVND (reference sequence). V was cut by 1 base and J by 4 bases, with 10 bases left in between. CDR3 DNA: TGTGCCAGTAGTATAGTTGGGGGAGGCACTGAAGCTTTCTTT. Its protein is CASSIVGGGTEAFF.

V gene TRBV29-1 combines with J gene TRBJ2-1; 7 bases map to TRBD1. The CDR3 length is 13 residues. Trimming removed 6 bases from V and 1 base from J; junction bases left unmatched: 3. Germline CDR1 reads SQVTM; CDR2 reads ANQGSEA. The CDR3 bases are TGCAGCGTGGCAGGGGGATCCTACAATGAGCAGTTCTTC. Protein sequence: CSVAGGSYNEQFF.

The chain combines TRBV27 with TRBJ1-1; 10 bases fit TRBD1. The CDR3 runs to 15 residues. V dropped 5 bases and J dropped 1; count of bases not matched to a gene: 4. Germline-derived CDR1 and CDR2 are MNHEY and SMNVEV (reference sequence). The CDR3 region is CASSDRGRPNTEAFF. CDR3 coding DNA: TGTGCCAGCAGTGACAGGGGGCGTCCGAACACTGAAGCTTTCTTT.

This chain connects TRBV5-1 to TRBJ1-4, with D possibly being TRBD1 (5 bases). There are 15 residues in the CDR3. Trimming shortened V by 4 bases and J by 5 bases, and 15 bases separated the two germline ends. Germline V gives CDR1 SGHRS, CDR2 YFSETQ. CDR3 sequence reads: CASSGAVGGNEKLFF. As DNA, the CDR3 is TGCGCCAGCAGCGGGGCAGTGGGGGGAAATGAAAAACTGTTTTTT. Looking up the rest from reference TRBV5-1 and TRBJ1-4 gives the full variable domain: KAGVTQTPRYLIKTRGQQVTLSCSPISGHRSVSWYQQTPGQGLQFLFEYFSETQRNKGNFPGRFSGRQFSNSRSEMNVSTLELGDSALYLCASSGAVGGNEKLFFGSGTQLSVL.

This chain links TRBV11-2 with TRBJ1-5, with 7 bases identical to TRBD1. V trimming: 5 bases; J trimming: 3 bases; junction bases outside the gene matches: 4. CDR1 is SGHAT and CDR2 is FQNNGV in the germline V gene. The CDR3 runs to 14 residues. CDR3 sequence: CASSVDRTNQPQHF. CDR3 bases: TGTGCCAGCAGCGTGGACAGGACCAATCAGCCCCAGCATTTT.

The chain is built from TRBV9 and TRBJ1-2; perhaps TRBD1 as D (6 bases). The CDR3 contains 15 residues. Germline V CDR1 and CDR2: SGDLS, YYNGEE. The V end was cut by 4 bases, the J end by 8 bases, with 21 bases between. CDR3 in DNA: TGTGCCAGCAGCCCAGGAGGACAGCCCTCCAGCGGCTACACCTTC. This translates into CASSPGGQPSSGYTF.

The chain has TRBV5-6 and TRBJ2-7; D possibly corresponds to TRBD2 (6 bases). Germline assignment: CDR1 SGHDT and CDR2 YYEEEE. The CDR3 extends over 14 amino acids. V dropped 6 bases and J dropped 2 bases, with 15 bases sitting between them. In nucleotides, the CDR3 is TGTGCCAGCACGGCGGGGACGGTTACCTACGAGCAGTACTTC. This sequence encodes CASTAGTVTYEQYF. Supplemented by reference TRBV5-6 and TRBJ2-7, the full variable domain reads DAGVTQSPTHLIKTRGQQVTLRCSPKSGHDTVSWYQQALGQGPQFIFQYYEEEERQRGNFPDRFSGHQFPNYSSELNVNALLLGDSALYLCASTAGTVTYEQYFGPGTRLTVT.

The V call is TRBV9, the J call TRBJ1-2, with D possibly being TRBD1 (6 bases). The CDR3 is made up of 13 amino acids. V shed 3 bases and J shed 5 bases, with 11 bases lying between them. Germline V gene data show CDR1 as SGDLS and CDR2 as YYNGEE. CDR3 sequence (DNA): TGTGCCAGCAGCGCCGGGACACTTTATGGCTACACCTTC. Amino acid sequence: CASSAGTLYGYTF.

The chain is built from TRBV24-1 and TRBJ1-4; tentatively, D is TRBD1 (6 bases). The CDR3 contains 15 residues. V lost 4 bases, J lost 4 bases, and 12 bases lay in between. Germline values: CDR1 KGHDR, CDR2 SFDVKD. The CDR3 DNA sequence: TGTGCCACCAGTGACCATGGACAGAATAATGAAAAACTGTTTTTT. This encodes CATSDHGQNNEKLFF.

This chain uses TRBV10-3 with TRBJ2-4; 9 nucleotides match TRBD1. The CDR3 totals 15 residues. J gave up 0 bases and V 6 bases, and 3 bases lay outside the gene matches. CDR1 and CDR2 (germline): ENHRY, SYGVKD. DNA of the CDR3: TGTGCCATCAGCACAGGGGGCTCAGCCAAAAACATTCAGTACTTC. Protein product: CAISTGGSAKNIQYF.

This clone was found once. The rearrangement uses TRBV4-1 and TRBJ1-5; D is uncertain. This CDR3 region has 13 residues. Trimming stripped 0 bases from V and 3 bases from J, with 3 bases between. Germline V gene data show CDR1 as MGHRA and CDR2 as YSYEKL. The CDR3 bases are TGCGCCAGCAGCCAAGACCTCAATCAGCCCCAGCATTTT. Encoded protein: CASSQDLNQPQHF.

This rearrangement joins TRBV5-1 to TRBJ1-5; D gene uncertain. Germline V gene sequence: CDR1 SGHRS, CDR2 YFSETQ. Trimming removed 0 bases from V and 5 bases from J, with 6 bases in between. CDR3 length: 13 residues. In DNA form, the CDR3 reads TGCGCCAGCAGCTTGGAATTAGATCAGCCCCAGCATTTT. The encoded protein is CASSLELDQPQHF.

The chain carries TRBV7-2 and TRBJ1-2; 9 positions agree with TRBD1. The germline V gene encodes CDR1 SGHTA and CDR2 FQGNSA. Trimming cost V 2 bases and J 3 bases; bases outside gene matches: 7. This CDR3 is built from 16 residues. Here the CDR3 DNA reads TGTGCCAGCAGCTTACGGTACAGGGGGCAAGACTATGGCTACACCTTC. This encodes CASSLRYRGQDYGYTF.

The chain couples TRBV11-3 to TRBJ2-1, with 8 bases that match TRBD1. J gave up 0 bases and V 5 bases, and 0 bases lay outside the gene matches. CDR3 length: 14 residues. Germline values: CDR1 SGHNT, CDR2 YENEEA. The CDR3 DNA follows: TGTGCCAGCAGCACAGGGGGCTCCTACAATGAGCAGTTCTTC. This encodes CASSTGGSYNEQFF.

This chain connects TRBV10-3 to TRBJ2-3; 9 bases are shared with TRBD2. CDR3 size: 14 residues. With 4 bases clipped from V and 4 bases from J, the junction kept 3 bases outside the gene matches. The germline gives CDR1 ENHRY, CDR2 SYGVKD. The CDR3: CAISASGVADTQYF. The CDR3 DNA follows: TGTGCCATCAGTGCTAGCGGGGTCGCAGATACGCAGTATTTT.

The genes are TRBV7-9 and TRBJ1-3; weak D call: TRBD1 (6 bases). V dropped 5 bases and J dropped 3 bases, with 8 bases sitting between them. Germline loops: CDR1 SEHNR, CDR2 FQNEAQ (reference sequence). This CDR3 has 13 amino acids. The CDR3 region has the DNA TGTGCCAGCAGCCACAGGGATGGAAACACCATATATTTT. Its translation: CASSHRDGNTIYF. The variable domain in full, with the rest retrieved from reference TRBV7-9 and TRBJ1-3, is DTGVSQNPRHKITKRGQNVTFRCDPISEHNRLYWYRQTLGQGPEFLTYFQNEAQLEKSRLLSDRFSAERPKGSFSTLEIQRTEQGDSAMYLCASSHRDGNTIYFGEGSWLTVV.

The chain links TRBV7-2 to TRBJ1-6, with 7 bases matching TRBD1. The CDR3 spans 16 residues. CDR1 and CDR2 (germline): SGHTA, FQGNSA. J was trimmed by 6 bases and V by 5 bases; bases with no gene match: 10. CDR3 sequence reads: CASSRMSRQGNSPLHF. The CDR3 bases are TGTGCCAGCAGCCGGATGTCAAGACAGGGTAATTCACCCCTCCACTTT. Full variable domain (remainder filled in from reference TRBV7-2 and TRBJ1-6): GAGVSQSPSNKVTEKGKDVELRCDPISGHTALYWYRQSLGQGLEFLIYFQGNSAPDKSGLPSDRFSAERTGGSVSTLTIQRTQQEDSAVYLCASSRMSRQGNSPLHFGNGTRLTVT.

The V call is TRBV6-5, the J call TRBJ2-7; 7 positions match TRBD1. This CDR3 region has 16 residues. J was trimmed by 2 bases and V by 0 bases; bases with no gene match: 7. Germline V gives CDR1 MNHEY, CDR2 SVGAGI. This CDR3 is CASSYSKRGQPYEQYF. DNA of the CDR3: TGTGCCAGCAGTTACTCGAAGAGGGGGCAACCCTACGAGCAGTACTTC.

The count of this clone is one. V and J are TRBV2 and TRBJ1-2, with 8 nucleotides matching TRBD1. The J segment lost 8 bases and the V segment lost 5 bases, leaving 7 bases of the junction unmatched. The CDR3 is 13 residues long. Germline V gene data show CDR1 as SNHLY and CDR2 as FYNNEI. The CDR3 region has the DNA TGTGCCAGCAGTCCCCAGGGGGCAGGGGGCTACACCTTC. Protein sequence: CASSPQGAGGYTF.

The chain links TRBV10-2 to TRBJ2-7; the D gene is possibly TRBD1 (6 bases). The length of the CDR3 is 15 residues. Trimming took 0 bases from V and 4 from J, leaving 13 bases between them. The germline V gene encodes CDR1 WSHSY and CDR2 SAAADI. This CDR3 reads CASSESSGVGYEQYF. CDR3 bases: TGCGCCAGCAGTGAGTCCTCAGGGGTGGGATACGAGCAGTACTTC.

The chain combines TRBV2 with TRBJ2-1, with 14 bases matching TRBD2. V was clipped by 4 bases and J by 4 bases; unmatched bases: 12. This CDR3 is built from 19 residues. CDR1 SNHLY and CDR2 FYNNEI come from the germline V gene. The CDR3 loop is CASSGVALGTSGGYNEQFF. The CDR3 nucleotides read TGTGCCAGCAGTGGGGTCGCCTTAGGGACTAGCGGGGGATACAATGAGCAGTTCTTC.

The J gene is TRBJ1-5, the V gene TRBV28, with D unresolved. CDR1 is MDHEN, CDR2 SYDVKM, per germline. The CDR3 is 14 residues long. Between the trimmed V and J ends, which lost 6 bases and 3 bases, there was a span of 12 bases. The CDR3 DNA reads as TGTGCCAGCAGCCCCGAGCCCTCCAATCAGCCCCAGCATTTT. Its protein product is CASSPEPSNQPQHF.

DNA of the CDR3: TGTGCCACCAGTGATTCGCCTAGCGGGGGGTACAATGAGCAGTTCTTC. Protein product: CATSDSPSGGYNEQFF. This chain connects TRBV24-1 to TRBJ2-1; TRBD2 matches 11 bases. J gave up 4 bases and V 2 bases, and 3 bases lay outside the gene matches. CDR1 and CDR2 (germline): KGHDR, SFDVKD. This CDR3 is 16 amino acids long.

The V gene is TRBV4-2, the J gene TRBJ2-3; 8 bases fit TRBD2. V dropped 0 bases and J dropped 6; count of bases not matched to a gene: 20. CDR1 and CDR2 (germline): LGHNA, YNFKEQ. There are 20 residues in the CDR3. CDR3 residues: CASSQEVGGGSQYRPDTQYF. The CDR3 DNA sequence: TGTGCCAGCAGCCAAGAGGTCGGCGGGGGGTCCCAATATCGCCCGGATACGCAGTATTTT.

The chain links TRBV19 to TRBJ2-2; 7 bases agree with TRBD1. V lost 7 bases, J lost 0 bases, and 5 bases stayed unmatched. The germline V gene has CDR1 LNHDA and CDR2 SQIVND (reference sequence). The CDR3 is 15 residues long. The CDR3 DNA sequence: TGTGCCAGTATCGCCGGGACAGCGAACACCGGGGAGCTGTTTTTT. Protein product: CASIAGTANTGELFF.

In this sample, this clone turned up many times. The J gene is TRBJ2-1, the V gene TRBV4-1; unclear D gene. This CDR3 spans 16 amino acids. CDR1 MGHRA and CDR2 YSYEKL come from the germline V gene. V was clipped by 1 base and J by 0 bases, with 10 bases between them. CDR3 residues: CASSQVLRSSYNEQFF. The CDR3 nucleotides are TGCGCCAGCAGCCAAGTATTGCGTAGCTCCTACAATGAGCAGTTCTTC.

The rearrangement links TRBV29-1 to TRBJ1-2; 9 bases are shared with TRBD1. Germline trimming cut 7 bases from V and 5 bases from J; bases unmatched to any gene: 8. CDR1 SQVTM and CDR2 ANQGSEA come from the germline V gene. The CDR3 is made up of 13 amino acids. The CDR3 is CSGAAQGAYGYTF. The CDR3 DNA is TGCAGCGGGGCTGCACAGGGGGCTTATGGCTACACCTTC.

CDR3 protein: CAWAGETYEQYF. The DNA for the CDR3 is TGTGCCTGGGCGGGAGAGACCTACGAGCAGTACTTC. V usage is TRBV30 and J usage is TRBJ2-7; the match to TRBD2 covers 7 bases. From germline, CDR1 is GTSNPN and CDR2 SVGIG (reference sequence). This CDR3 spans 12 amino acids. The V and J ends lost 5 bases and 2 bases, in that order; junction bases with no gene match: 3. The full variable domain, with the rest looked up from reference TRBV30 and TRBJ2-7, is SQTIHQWPATLVQPVGSPLSLECTVEGTSNPNLYWYRQAAGRGLQLLFYSVGIGQISSEVPQNLSASRPQDRQFILSSKKLLLSDSGFYLCAWAGETYEQYFGPGTRLTVT.

This chain links TRBV7-9 with TRBJ2-3, with TRBD2 as a possible D gene (6 bases). The CDR3 runs 14 residues. V was clipped by 5 bases and J by 5 bases, with 14 bases between them. Looked up from germline, CDR1 is SEHNR and CDR2 is FQNEAQ (reference sequence). The CDR3 nucleotides are TGTGCCAGCAGCCGGGGACTGGCGGGAGATACGCAGTATTTT. Amino acid sequence: CASSRGLAGDTQYF.

The chain recombines TRBV7-3 with TRBJ1-6; TRBD1 matches 8 bases. The CDR3 is 18 residues long. The ends lost 6 bases at V and 5 bases at J; junction bases unmatched: 15. Germline V gene sequence: CDR1 SGHTA, CDR2 FQGTGA. CDR3 residues: CASRPGTGSVFDNSPLHF. The CDR3 bases are TGTGCCAGCAGGCCCGGGACAGGCTCGGTCTTCGATAATTCACCCCTCCACTTT.

This clone was counted a few times. The chain is built from TRBV30 and TRBJ2-2; TRBD1 matches at 8 bases. CDR3 size: 15 residues. V trimming: 0 bases; J trimming: 6 bases; junction bases outside the gene matches: 6. Germline V lookup: CDR1 GTSNPN, CDR2 SVGIG (reference sequence). Written as DNA, the CDR3 is TGTGCCTGGAGTGTTCCAGGGGGCAGCGCCGGGGAGCTGTTTTTT. This encodes CAWSVPGGSAGELFF.

The chain recombines TRBV7-9 with TRBJ1-4, with 8 nucleotides matching TRBD1. CDR1 is SEHNR and CDR2 is FQNEAQ in the germline V gene (reference sequence). Trimming took 1 base from V and 6 from J; bases not matched to a gene: 1. The CDR3 is 14 amino acids. CDR3 DNA sequence: TGTGCCAGCAGCTTAGGGGACAGGCATGAAAAACTGTTTTTT. Translation gives CASSLGDRHEKLFF.